The sequence of this TCR beta chain was determined in a study of breast tumors, draining lymph nodes, adjacent tissues. Study-wide results and limits: Luminal-like breast cancer showed significantly greater tumor-nontumor repertoire similarity than basal-like breast cancer did.

Axillary draining lymph nodes of breast cancer patients supplied the node samples. This clonotype appeared a few times. The antigen is unknown. This may stem from a read error, because a much larger clone lies one nucleotide away. The CDR3 loop spans 16 amino acids. The V and J ends lost 4 bases and 0 bases, in that order; junction bases with no gene match: 9. Germline assignment: CDR1 DFQATT and CDR2 SNEGSKA (reference sequence). TCRdb reprocessed the multiplex PCR reads via MiXCR and lists one record per CDR3 protein. The sample lists around 290,000 distinct CDR3 sequences, roughly 31% seen once, with over 0.95% in the top ten.

The TCR was taken from a female donor with breast cancer. Some clones in this sample may be carry-over from other donors' samples. The rearrangement uses TRBV20-1 and TRBJ2-5; TRBD2 aligns across 9 bases. Material: axillary lymph node tissue. The CDR3 reads CSAKAALAGNQETQYF. The CDR3 region has the DNA TGCAGTGCTAAAGCCGCTCTAGCGGGGAACCAAGAGACCCAGTACTTC.